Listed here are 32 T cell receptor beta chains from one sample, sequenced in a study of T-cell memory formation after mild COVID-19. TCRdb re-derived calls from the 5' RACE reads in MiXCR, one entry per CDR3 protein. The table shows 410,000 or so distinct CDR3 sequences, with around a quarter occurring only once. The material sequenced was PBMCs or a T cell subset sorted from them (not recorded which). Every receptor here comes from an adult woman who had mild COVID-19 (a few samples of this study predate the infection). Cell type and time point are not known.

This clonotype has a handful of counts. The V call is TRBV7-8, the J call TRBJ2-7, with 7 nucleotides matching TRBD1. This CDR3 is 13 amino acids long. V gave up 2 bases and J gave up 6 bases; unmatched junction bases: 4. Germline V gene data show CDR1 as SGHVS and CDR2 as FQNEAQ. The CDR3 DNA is TGTGCCAGCAGCTTATCACAGGGGAGCGAGCAGTACTTC. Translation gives CASSLSQGSEQYF.

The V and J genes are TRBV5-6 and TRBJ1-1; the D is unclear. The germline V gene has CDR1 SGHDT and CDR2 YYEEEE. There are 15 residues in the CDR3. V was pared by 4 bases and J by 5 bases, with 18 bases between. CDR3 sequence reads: CASSLPASSGTEAFF. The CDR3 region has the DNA TGTGCCAGCAGCCTCCCAGCGTCCTCGGGAACTGAAGCTTTCTTT.

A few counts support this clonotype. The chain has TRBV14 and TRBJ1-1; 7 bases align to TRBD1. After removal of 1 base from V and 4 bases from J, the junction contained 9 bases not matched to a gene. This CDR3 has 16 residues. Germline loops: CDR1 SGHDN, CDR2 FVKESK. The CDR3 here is CASSQASRGLGTEAFF. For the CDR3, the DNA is TGTGCCAGCAGCCAAGCCTCTAGGGGGCTTGGCACTGAAGCTTTCTTT.

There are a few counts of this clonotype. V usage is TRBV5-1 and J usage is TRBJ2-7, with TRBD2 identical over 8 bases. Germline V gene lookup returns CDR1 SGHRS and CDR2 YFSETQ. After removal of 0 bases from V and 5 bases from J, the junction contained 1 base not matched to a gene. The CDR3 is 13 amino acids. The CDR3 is CASSLVGLDEQYF. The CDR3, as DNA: TGCGCCAGCAGCTTGGTGGGACTAGACGAGCAGTACTTC.

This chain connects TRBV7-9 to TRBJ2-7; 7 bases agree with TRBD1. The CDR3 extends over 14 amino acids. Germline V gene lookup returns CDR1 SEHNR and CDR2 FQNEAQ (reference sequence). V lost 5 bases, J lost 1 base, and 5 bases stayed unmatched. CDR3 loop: CASSTEGQSYEQYF. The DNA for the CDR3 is TGTGCCAGCAGCACAGAGGGACAGTCCTACGAGCAGTACTTC.

CDR3 sequence reads: CASSYRQGTMTEAFF. CDR3 coding DNA: TGTGCCAGCAGCTACCGACAGGGGACTATGACTGAAGCTTTCTTT. V and J are TRBV5-5 and TRBJ1-1, with 8 nucleotides matching TRBD1. This CDR3 spans 15 amino acids. From germline, CDR1 is SGHKS and CDR2 YYEKEE (reference sequence). With 3 bases clipped from V and 5 bases from J, the junction kept 9 bases outside the gene matches.

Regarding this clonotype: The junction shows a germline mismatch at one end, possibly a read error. The CDR3 bases are TGTGCCAGCAGTCTGCGACAGAAGATGAACACTGAAGCTTTATTT. Translating gives CASSLRQKMNTEALF. The gene calls are TRBV12-3 or TRBV12-4 and TRBJ1-1, with D maybe TRBD1 (5 bases). The CDR3 is 15 residues long.

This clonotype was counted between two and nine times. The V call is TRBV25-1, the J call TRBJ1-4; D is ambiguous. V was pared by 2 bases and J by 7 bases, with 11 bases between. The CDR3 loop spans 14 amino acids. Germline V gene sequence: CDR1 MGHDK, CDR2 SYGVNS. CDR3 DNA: TGTGCCAGCAGTGAACGGCATGGCGTTGAAAAACTGTTTTTT. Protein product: CASSERHGVEKLFF.

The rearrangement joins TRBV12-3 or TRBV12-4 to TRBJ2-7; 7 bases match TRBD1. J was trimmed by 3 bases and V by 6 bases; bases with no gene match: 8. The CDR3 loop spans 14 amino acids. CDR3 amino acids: CASSKRGQNYEQYF. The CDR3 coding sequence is TGTGCCAGCAGCAAAAGGGGACAGAACTACGAGCAGTACTTC.

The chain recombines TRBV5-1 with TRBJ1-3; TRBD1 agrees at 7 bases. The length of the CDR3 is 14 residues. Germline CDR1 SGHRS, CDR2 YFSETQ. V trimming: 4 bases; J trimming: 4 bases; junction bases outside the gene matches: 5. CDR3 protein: CASSAGTEGNTIYF. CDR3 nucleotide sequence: TGCGCCAGCAGCGCCGGGACAGAAGGAAACACCATATATTTT.

CDR3 DNA: TGTGCCAGCAGCCAACGACTAGCGGGGGCAAAGAACTACAATGAGCAGTTCTTC. It is translated as CASSQRLAGAKNYNEQFF. The gene calls are TRBV9 and TRBJ2-1; 12 nucleotides match TRBD2. CDR1 and CDR2 from the germline V gene are SGDLS and YYNGEE. J gave up 3 bases and V 4 bases, and 11 bases lay outside the gene matches. CDR3 length: 18 amino acids.

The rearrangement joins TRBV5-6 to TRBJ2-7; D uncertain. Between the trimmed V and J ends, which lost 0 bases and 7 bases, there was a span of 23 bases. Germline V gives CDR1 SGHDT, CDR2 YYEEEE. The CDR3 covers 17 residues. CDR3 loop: CASSLAIRSVPRWEQYF. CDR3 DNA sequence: TGTGCCAGCAGCTTGGCGATTAGGTCGGTCCCCAGGTGGGAGCAGTACTTC. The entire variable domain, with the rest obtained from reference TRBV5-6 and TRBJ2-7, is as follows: DAGVTQSPTHLIKTRGQQVTLRCSPKSGHDTVSWYQQALGQGPQFIFQYYEEEERQRGNFPDRFSGHQFPNYSSELNVNALLLGDSALYLCASSLAIRSVPRWEQYFGPGTRLTVT.

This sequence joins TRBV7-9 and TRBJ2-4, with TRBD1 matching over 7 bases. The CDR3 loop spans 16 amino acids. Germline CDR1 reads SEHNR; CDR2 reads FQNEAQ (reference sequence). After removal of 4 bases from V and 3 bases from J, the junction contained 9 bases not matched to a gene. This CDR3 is CASSSRGGQDKNIQYF. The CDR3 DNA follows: TGTGCCAGCAGCTCCCGGGGTGGACAGGACAAAAACATTCAGTACTTC.

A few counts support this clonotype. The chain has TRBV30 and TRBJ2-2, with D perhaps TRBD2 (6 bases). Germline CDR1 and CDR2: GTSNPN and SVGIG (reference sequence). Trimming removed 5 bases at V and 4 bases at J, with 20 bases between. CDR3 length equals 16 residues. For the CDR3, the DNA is TGTGCCTGGGCCACCGGTCGGGGACTTCGCACCGGGGAGCTGTTTTTT. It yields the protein CAWATGRGLRTGELFF.

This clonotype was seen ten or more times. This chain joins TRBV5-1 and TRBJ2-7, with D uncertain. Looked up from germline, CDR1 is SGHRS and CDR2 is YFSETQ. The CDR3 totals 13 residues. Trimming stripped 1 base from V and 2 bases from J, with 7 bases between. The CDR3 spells CASSLISTYEQYF. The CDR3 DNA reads TGCGCCAGCAGCTTGATTAGCACCTACGAGCAGTACTTC. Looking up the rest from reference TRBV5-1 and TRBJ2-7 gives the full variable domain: KAGVTQTPRYLIKTRGQQVTLSCSPISGHRSVSWYQQTPGQGLQFLFEYFSETQRNKGNFPGRFSGRQFSNSRSEMNVSTLELGDSALYLCASSLISTYEQYFGPGTRLTVT.

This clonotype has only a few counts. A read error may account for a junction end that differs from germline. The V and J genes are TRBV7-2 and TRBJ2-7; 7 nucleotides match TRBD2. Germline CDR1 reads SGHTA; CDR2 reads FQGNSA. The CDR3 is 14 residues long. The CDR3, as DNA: TGTGCCAGCAGCCTAGCGGATTACTCCTACGAGCAGTACTTC. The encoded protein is CASSLADYSYEQYF.

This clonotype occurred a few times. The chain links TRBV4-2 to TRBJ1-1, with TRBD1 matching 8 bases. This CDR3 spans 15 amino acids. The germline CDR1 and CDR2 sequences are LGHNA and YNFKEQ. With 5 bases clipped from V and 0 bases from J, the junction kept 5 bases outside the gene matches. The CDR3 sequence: CASSIGQGLNTEAFF. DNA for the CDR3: TGTGCCAGCAGCATAGGACAGGGTCTGAACACTGAAGCTTTCTTT.

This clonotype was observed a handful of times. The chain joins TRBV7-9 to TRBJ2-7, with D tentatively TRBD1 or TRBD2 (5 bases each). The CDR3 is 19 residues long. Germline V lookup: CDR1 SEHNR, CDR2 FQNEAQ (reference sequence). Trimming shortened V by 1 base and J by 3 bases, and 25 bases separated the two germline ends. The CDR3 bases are TGTGCCAGCAGCTTAGATCGAGGGGAGAGGTGGGACGGCTTCTACGAGCAGTACTTC. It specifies CASSLDRGERWDGFYEQYF.

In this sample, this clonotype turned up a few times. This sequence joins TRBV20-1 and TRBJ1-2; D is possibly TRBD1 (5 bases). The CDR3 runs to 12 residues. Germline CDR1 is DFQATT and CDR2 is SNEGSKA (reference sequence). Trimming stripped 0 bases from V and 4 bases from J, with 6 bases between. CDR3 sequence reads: CSARDDSYGYTF. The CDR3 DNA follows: TGCAGTGCTAGAGACGACAGCTATGGCTACACCTTC.

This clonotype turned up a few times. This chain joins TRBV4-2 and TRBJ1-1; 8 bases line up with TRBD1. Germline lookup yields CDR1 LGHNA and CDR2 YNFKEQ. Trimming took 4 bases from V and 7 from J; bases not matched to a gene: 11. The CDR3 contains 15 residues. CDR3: CASSPERTGRDEAFF. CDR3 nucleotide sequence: TGTGCCAGCAGCCCAGAACGGACAGGGAGGGATGAAGCTTTCTTT.

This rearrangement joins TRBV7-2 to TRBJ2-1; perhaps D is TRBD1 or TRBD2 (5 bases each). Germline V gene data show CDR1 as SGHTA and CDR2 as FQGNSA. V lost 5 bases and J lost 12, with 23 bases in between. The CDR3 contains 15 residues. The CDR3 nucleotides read TGTGCCAGCAGCCCACCTTTCGGGGCCCTACCGTCGCAGTTCTTC. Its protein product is CASSPPFGALPSQFF.

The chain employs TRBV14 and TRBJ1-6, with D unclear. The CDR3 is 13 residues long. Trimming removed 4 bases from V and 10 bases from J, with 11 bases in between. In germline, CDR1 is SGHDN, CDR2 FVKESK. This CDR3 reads CASSPHLESPLHF. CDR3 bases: TGTGCCAGCAGCCCCCACCTGGAATCACCCCTCCACTTT.

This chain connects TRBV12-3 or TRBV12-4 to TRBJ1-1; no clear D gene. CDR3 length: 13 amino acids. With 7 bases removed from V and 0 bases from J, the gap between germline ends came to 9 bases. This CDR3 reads CASNPQLNTEAFF. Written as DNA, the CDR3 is TGTGCCAGCAACCCACAGCTGAACACTGAAGCTTTCTTT.

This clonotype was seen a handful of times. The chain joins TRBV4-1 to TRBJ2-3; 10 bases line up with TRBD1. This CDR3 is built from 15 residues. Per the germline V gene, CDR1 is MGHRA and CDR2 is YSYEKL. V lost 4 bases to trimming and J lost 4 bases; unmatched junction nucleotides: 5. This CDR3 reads CASSPDRGRPDTQYF. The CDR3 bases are TGCGCCAGCAGCCCCGACAGGGGGCGGCCAGATACGCAGTATTTT.

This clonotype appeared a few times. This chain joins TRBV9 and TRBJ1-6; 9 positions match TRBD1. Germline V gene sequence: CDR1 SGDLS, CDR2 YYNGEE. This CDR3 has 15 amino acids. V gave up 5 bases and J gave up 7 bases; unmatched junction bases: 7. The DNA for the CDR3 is TGTGCCAGCAGTGCCCCCGGGACAGGGAATTCACCCCTCCACTTT. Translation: CASSAPGTGNSPLHF.

CDR3 in amino acids: CATSDFQGWDEQFF. The CDR3 DNA reads TGTGCCACCAGTGATTTTCAAGGGTGGGATGAGCAGTTCTTC. This chain links TRBV24-1 with TRBJ2-1; D not resolved. Germline V gene sequence: CDR1 KGHDR, CDR2 SFDVKD. The CDR3 runs 14 residues. The V end lost 1 base, the J end lost 8 bases, and 11 bases lay between the germline ends.

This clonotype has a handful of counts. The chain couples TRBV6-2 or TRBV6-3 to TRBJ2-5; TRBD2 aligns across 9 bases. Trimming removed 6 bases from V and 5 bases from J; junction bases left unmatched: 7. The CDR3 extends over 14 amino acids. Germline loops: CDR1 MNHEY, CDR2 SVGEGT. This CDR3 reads CASRIAGVGETQYF. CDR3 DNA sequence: TGTGCCAGCAGGATAGCGGGAGTTGGGGAGACCCAGTACTTC.

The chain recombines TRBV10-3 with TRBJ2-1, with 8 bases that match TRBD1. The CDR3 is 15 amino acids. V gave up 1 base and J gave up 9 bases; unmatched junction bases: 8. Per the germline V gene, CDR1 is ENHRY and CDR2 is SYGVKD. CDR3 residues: CAISEYKTGDGEQFF. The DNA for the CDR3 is TGTGCCATCAGTGAGTATAAGACAGGGGACGGTGAGCAGTTCTTC.

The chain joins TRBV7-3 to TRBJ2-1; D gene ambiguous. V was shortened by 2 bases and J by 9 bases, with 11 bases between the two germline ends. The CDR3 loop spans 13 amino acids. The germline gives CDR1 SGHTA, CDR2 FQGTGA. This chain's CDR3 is CASSLGVNLEQFF. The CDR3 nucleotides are TGTGCCAGCAGCTTAGGAGTTAACCTTGAGCAGTTCTTC.

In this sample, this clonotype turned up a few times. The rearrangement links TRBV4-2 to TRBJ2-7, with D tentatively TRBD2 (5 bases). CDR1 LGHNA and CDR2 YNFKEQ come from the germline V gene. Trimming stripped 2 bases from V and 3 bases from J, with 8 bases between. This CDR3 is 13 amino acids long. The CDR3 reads CASSQRGNYEQYF. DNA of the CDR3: TGTGCCAGCAGCCAACGGGGTAACTACGAGCAGTACTTC.

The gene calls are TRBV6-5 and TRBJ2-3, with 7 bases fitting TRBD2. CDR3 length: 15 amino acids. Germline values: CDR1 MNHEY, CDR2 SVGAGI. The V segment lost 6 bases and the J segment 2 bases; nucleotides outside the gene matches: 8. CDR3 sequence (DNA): TGTGCCAGCAGGGCAAGCGGGGTTTTCACAGATACGCAGTATTTT. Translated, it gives CASRASGVFTDTQYF.

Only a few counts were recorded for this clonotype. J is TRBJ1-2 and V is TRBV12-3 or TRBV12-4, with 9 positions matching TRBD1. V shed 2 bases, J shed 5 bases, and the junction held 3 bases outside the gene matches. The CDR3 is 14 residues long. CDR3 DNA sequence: TGTGCCAGCAGTTTATCGGGACAGGGTTATGGCTACACCTTC. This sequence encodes CASSLSGQGYGYTF.